The clone carrying this T cell receptor beta chain was seen a few times. The record originates from a study of beta chain features in type 1 diabetes. The whole isolated RNA underwent reverse transcription, so sequencing captured expressed TCRB transcripts. Sequencing was performed with immunoSEQ multiplex PCR; in TCRdb, only in-frame clones are kept and a portion is missing. This sample has roughly 150,000 clones, with just over 9% found just once. Per germline, CDR1 SGHRS and CDR2 YFSETQ. CDR3 length: 14 residues. With 4 bases clipped from V and 6 bases from J, the junction kept 8 bases outside the gene matches.

The sequence was collected from a woman aged 18 to 35 in good health. The V gene is TRBV5-1, the J gene TRBJ1-2; TRBD1 matches 8 bases. Sequences were obtained from central memory CD4+ T cells from blood. The CDR3 DNA follows: TGCGCCAGCAGCGTGGACAGGGCAGAGAATGGCTACACCTTC. Its translation: CASSVDRAENGYTF.